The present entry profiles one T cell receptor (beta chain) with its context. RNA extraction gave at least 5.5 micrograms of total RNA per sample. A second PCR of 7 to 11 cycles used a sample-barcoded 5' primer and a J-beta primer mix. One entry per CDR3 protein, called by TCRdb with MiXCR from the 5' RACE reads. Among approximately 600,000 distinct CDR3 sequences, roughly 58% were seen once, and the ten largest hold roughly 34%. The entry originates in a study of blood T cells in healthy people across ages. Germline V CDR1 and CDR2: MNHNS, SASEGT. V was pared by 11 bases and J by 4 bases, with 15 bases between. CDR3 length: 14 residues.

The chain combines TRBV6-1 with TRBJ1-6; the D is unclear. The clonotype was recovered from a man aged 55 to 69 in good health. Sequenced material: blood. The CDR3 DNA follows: TGTGCCGAAGGCCGCGAACGTTATAATTCACCCCTCCACTTT. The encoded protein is CAEGRERYNSPLHF.